These 17 T cell receptor beta chains came from one sample sequenced in a study of T cell responses to AZD1222 COVID-19 vaccine. This table comes from immunoSEQ multiplex PCR, and its TCRdb copy is limited to in-frame clones, with some not included. The data show about 170,000 clones, more than 80% seen once. The sample in question was peripheral blood, obtained on day 0 of AZD1222 vaccination. The receptors were gathered from an adult in good health.

J is TRBJ1-1 and V is TRBV9; D is unclear. The CDR3 loop spans 16 amino acids. CDR1 and CDR2 (germline): SGDLS, YYNGEE. V lost 3 bases, J lost 1 base, and 16 bases lay in between. For the CDR3, the DNA is TGTGCCAGCAGCGCCCTGGCCGACCCACGGAACACTGAAGCTTTCTTT. Its translation is CASSALADPRNTEAFF.

The chain carries TRBV15 and TRBJ1-3; TRBD1 matches 7 bases. Per the germline V gene, CDR1 is LNHNV and CDR2 is YYDKDF (reference sequence). The V segment lost 8 bases and the J segment 4 bases; nucleotides outside the gene matches: 11. The CDR3 runs to 15 residues. Written as DNA, the CDR3 is TGTGCCACCTCAAAAGACAGGGTCTCCGGAAACACCATATATTTT. Residues: CATSKDRVSGNTIYF.

With regard to this clone: One end of the junction fails to match germline, which may point to a read error. This chain joins TRBV3-1 (or the pseudogene TRBV3-2) and TRBJ2-7, with unresolved D. CDR1 and CDR2 from the germline V gene are LGHDT and YNNKEL (reference sequence). This CDR3 is built from 12 residues. CDR3 sequence reads: CASSDLFTLVEF. The CDR3 coding sequence is TGTGCCAGCAGCGACCTTTTTACGCTCGTCGAATTC.

The V and J genes are TRBV24-1 and TRBJ1-1; tentatively, D is TRBD1 (6 bases). Looked up from germline, CDR1 is KGHDR and CDR2 is SFDVKD. This CDR3 has 13 residues. Trimming stripped 0 bases from V and 9 bases from J, with 10 bases between. CDR3 in DNA: TGTGCCACCAGTGATTTGACGACAGGAAAAGCTTTCTTT. Amino acid sequence: CATSDLTTGKAFF.

The J gene is TRBJ1-2, the V gene TRBV12-3 or TRBV12-4, with D uncertain. The CDR3 extends over 13 amino acids. V lost 6 bases and J 7 bases, leaving 15 bases between the germline ends. Here the CDR3 reads CASSPGPAVGYTF. CDR3 nucleotide sequence: TGTGCCAGCAGCCCCGGTCCGGCGGTTGGCTACACCTTC.

The chain is built from TRBV19 and TRBJ1-2; no firm D call. In germline, CDR1 is LNHDA, CDR2 SQIVND (reference sequence). Between the trimmed V and J ends, which lost 0 bases and 2 bases, there was a span of 7 bases. The CDR3 sequence is 14 residues long. CDR3 amino acids: CASSIDLFNYGYTF. In DNA form, the CDR3 reads TGTGCCAGTAGTATAGACCTATTCAACTATGGCTACACCTTC.

The genes are TRBV5-5 and TRBJ1-1; TRBD1 might be the D (5 bases). The V end was cut by 2 bases, the J end by 0 bases, with 11 bases between. The CDR3 is made up of 15 amino acids. Germline assignment: CDR1 SGHKS and CDR2 YYEKEE (reference sequence). The CDR3 DNA reads TGTGCCAGCAGCTTACCGGGACGGATGAACACTGAAGCTTTCTTT. Amino acid sequence: CASSLPGRMNTEAFF.

This sequence joins TRBV9 and TRBJ2-5; 9 nucleotides line up with TRBD1. Trimming removed 3 bases from V and 5 bases from J; junction bases left unmatched: 8. CDR1 is SGDLS, CDR2 YYNGEE, per germline. The CDR3 sequence is 15 residues long. In nucleotides, the CDR3 is TGTGCCAGCAGCGCGGGACAGGGCAAGAGGGAGACCCAGTACTTC. Protein product: CASSAGQGKRETQYF.

V gene TRBV2 combines with J gene TRBJ2-7; 8 nucleotides match TRBD2. CDR3 size: 15 residues. With V trimmed by 7 bases and J by 1 base, 9 bases remained unmatched. Germline V gene data show CDR1 as SNHLY and CDR2 as FYNNEI. The CDR3 is CASKILADPSYEQYF. In DNA form, the CDR3 reads TGTGCCAGCAAGATACTAGCGGATCCATCCTACGAGCAGTACTTC.

This chain links TRBV19 with TRBJ2-2; D is possibly TRBD1 or TRBD2 (6 bases each). The germline gives CDR1 LNHDA, CDR2 SQIVND (reference sequence). The CDR3 sequence is 16 residues long. Trimming took off 4 bases at V and 2 bases at J, with 14 bases between the two ends. DNA of the CDR3: TGTGCCAGTAGTACCCTAGGGGGACTCAACACCGGGGAGCTGTTTTTT. This gives the protein CASSTLGGLNTGELFF.

The rearrangement uses TRBV28 and TRBJ1-1; D is perhaps TRBD1 (6 bases). The CDR3 has 14 residues. Germline CDR1 MDHEN, CDR2 SYDVKM. With 7 bases removed from V and 2 bases from J, the gap between germline ends came to 14 bases. CDR3 DNA sequence: TGTGCCAGCACCCTAGGGGGGGGCAACACTGAAGCTTTCTTT. This sequence encodes CASTLGGGNTEAFF.

This sequence joins TRBV7-9 and TRBJ2-5, with TRBD1 matching over 9 bases. In germline, CDR1 is SEHNR, CDR2 FQNEAQ (reference sequence). The V gene end was trimmed by 0 bases and the J gene end by 3 bases; junction bases not matched to a gene: 5. This CDR3 is 16 amino acids long. The CDR3 sequence: CASSLATQGAKETQYF. In DNA form, the CDR3 reads TGTGCCAGCAGCTTAGCTACACAGGGGGCCAAAGAGACCCAGTACTTC.

V is TRBV5-1 and J is TRBJ1-2; D is unclear. The germline gives CDR1 SGHRS, CDR2 YFSETQ. The CDR3 is made up of 14 amino acids. The V end was cut by 4 bases, the J end by 3 bases, with 13 bases between. CDR3 loop: CASSPTQNDYGYTF. Written as DNA, the CDR3 is TGCGCCAGCAGCCCTACACAAAACGACTATGGCTACACCTTC.

This clone appeared a single time. Other DNA sequences from this sample encode an identical CDR3 as well. CDR3 region: CASSPDYSNQPQHF. The CDR3 DNA sequence: TGTGCCAGCTCACCGGACTATAGCAATCAGCCCCAGCATTTT. The chain couples TRBV18 to TRBJ1-5; no clear D gene. The germline gives CDR1 KGHSH, CDR2 LQKENI. This CDR3 comprises 14 residues. V was trimmed by 3 bases and J by 0 bases, leaving 6 bases between them.

This chain joins TRBV5-6 and TRBJ2-2; no clear D. Trimming removed 4 bases at V and 6 bases at J, with 4 bases between. The CDR3 length is 11 residues. CDR1 is SGHDT, CDR2 YYEEEE, per germline. The CDR3 DNA is TGTGCCAGCAGCACCTCCGGGGAGCTGTTTTTT. Translated: CASSTSGELFF.

CDR3: CASSEWTVQSVSPLHF. The CDR3 bases are TGTGCCAGTTCCGAATGGACGGTGCAATCTGTCTCACCCCTCCACTTT. V usage is TRBV19 and J usage is TRBJ1-6; D remains unclear. Germline values: CDR1 LNHDA, CDR2 SQIVND (reference sequence). The length of the CDR3 is 16 residues. V gave up 8 bases and J gave up 10 bases, with 24 bases separating them.

The chain uses TRBV7-8 and TRBJ1-6; tentative D call: TRBD1 (6 bases). V lost 5 bases to trimming and J lost 4 bases, with 30 bases between them. Germline loops: CDR1 SGHVS, CDR2 FQNEAQ. The CDR3 totals 21 residues. The CDR3 loop reads CASSPIYPTGTGGAYNSPLHF. In DNA, the CDR3 is TGTGCCAGCAGCCCTATATACCCCACCGGGACGGGGGGCGCGTATAATTCACCCCTCCACTTT.